This T cell receptor (beta chain) appears in the sequencing data of a study of post-analysis software for immune sequencing data. Study-level points and caveats: Comparison with controls showed significantly lower normalized Chao1 diversity in multiple sclerosis patients. Samples prepared in the same batch strongly co-clustered by F measure.

This clonotype has a handful of counts. Its antigen is as yet unknown. TCR beta cDNA libraries had unique molecular identifiers. TCRdb used MiXCR to reprocess the PCR reads, holding one entry per CDR3 protein. Counted here are about 540,000 distinct CDR3 sequences, 30% to 40% occurring once; the ten biggest clones make up 4.5% to 7.5%. The TCR sequence derives from a girl aged 2-17 years with multiple sclerosis. The sequencing input was blood.

This CDR3 reads CAISVRTEGSEQFF. CDR3 DNA sequence: TGTGCCATCAGTGTGAGGACAGAAGGGAGTGAGCAGTTCTTC. This chain uses TRBV10-3 with TRBJ2-1; TRBD1 is a possible D gene (6 bases). CDR1 and CDR2 from the germline V gene are ENHRY and SYGVKD. The length of the CDR3 is 14 residues. Trimming took 4 bases from V and 9 from J, leaving 16 bases between them.